This entry lists 28 T cell receptor beta chains sequenced from one sample in a study of radiotherapy plus CTLA-4 blockade in lung cancer. The table came from immunoSEQ multiplex PCR; TCRdb's copy has only in-frame clones and leaves some out. The repertoire holds about 45,000 clones, with around 63% as singletons. The sample in question was peripheral blood, obtained from a patient treated with radiotherapy plus ipilimumab. These receptors were collected from a human donor with non-small cell lung cancer who had a partial response to radiotherapy plus ipilimumab.

CDR3 nucleotide sequence: TGCGCCAGCAGCCCCCCGGTGGTATCGACTCACAATGAGCAGTTCTTC. Translating gives CASSPPVVSTHNEQFF. This chain uses TRBV5-1 with TRBJ2-1; D is uncertain. The ends were cut back, 4 bases at V and 5 bases at J, with 19 bases in the middle. The CDR3 loop spans 16 amino acids. The V gene's germline CDR1 is SGHRS and CDR2 YFSETQ.

V and J are TRBV7-9 and TRBJ2-5; possibly TRBD1 for D (5 bases). CDR3 length: 13 residues. With 0 bases removed from V and 5 bases from J, the gap between germline ends came to 7 bases. Germline CDR1 is SEHNR and CDR2 is FQNEAQ (reference sequence). The CDR3 loop reads CASSLAGAETQYF. The CDR3 DNA is TGTGCCAGCAGCTTAGCTGGGGCGGAGACCCAGTACTTC.

This clone appeared a few times. This chain connects TRBV6-5 to TRBJ2-2; D is undetermined. This CDR3 has 13 residues. Trimming shortened V by 4 bases and J by 7 bases, and 10 bases separated the two germline ends. Germline V gives CDR1 MNHEY, CDR2 SVGAGI. The CDR3 spells CASSLGSGGELFF. Written as DNA, the CDR3 is TGTGCCAGCAGTTTAGGTTCGGGCGGGGAGCTGTTTTTT.

This chain joins TRBV9 and TRBJ1-5, with a weak D call TRBD1 (5 bases). Germline CDR1 SGDLS, CDR2 YYNGEE. Trimming stripped 0 bases from V and 6 bases from J, with 10 bases between. The CDR3 length is 14 residues. CDR3 region: CASSVDQGSQPQHF. The CDR3 DNA follows: TGTGCCAGCAGCGTAGACCAGGGTAGTCAGCCCCAGCATTTT. Combining the CDR3 with reference TRBV9 and TRBJ1-5 gives the whole variable domain DSGVTQTPKHLITATGQRVTLRCSPRSGDLSVYWYQQSLDQGLQFLIQYYNGEERAKGNILERFSAQQFPDLHSELNLSSLELGDSALYFCASSVDQGSQPQHFGDGTRLSIL.

The chain joins TRBV7-2 to TRBJ2-7, with 10 bases identical to TRBD2. V trimming: 3 bases; J trimming: 3 bases; junction bases outside the gene matches: 2. There are 14 residues in the CDR3. Germline lookup yields CDR1 SGHTA and CDR2 FQGNSA. CDR3 in DNA: TGTGCCAGCAGCTTCAGCGGGGGGGACTACGAGCAGTACTTC. Translated: CASSFSGGDYEQYF.

The rearrangement uses TRBV11-2 and TRBJ1-4; D is perhaps TRBD1 (5 bases). This CDR3 has 16 residues. Germline V CDR1 and CDR2: SGHAT, FQNNGV. V was shortened by 4 bases and J by 5 bases, with 17 bases between the two germline ends. The CDR3 protein is CASSSPPGLRNEKLFF. The CDR3 DNA sequence: TGTGCCAGCAGCTCGCCTCCGGGACTGCGAAATGAAAAACTGTTTTTT.

The genes are TRBV6-4 and TRBJ2-7; TRBD2 is a possible D gene (5 bases). V was shortened by 4 bases and J by 7 bases, with 14 bases between the two germline ends. The CDR3 runs 13 residues. Germline CDR1 is MRHNA and CDR2 is SNTAGT. CDR3 DNA sequence: TGTGCCAGCAGTGCAGACGGGGTTGGGGAGCAGTACTTC. Its protein is CASSADGVGEQYF.

J is TRBJ1-5 and V is TRBV5-1; TRBD1 is a possible D gene (6 bases). The V end lost 5 bases, the J end lost 5 bases, and 20 bases lay between the germline ends. The CDR3 contains 16 residues. Per germline, CDR1 SGHRS and CDR2 YFSETQ. The CDR3 sequence is CASSPLPGERDQPQHF. CDR3 DNA sequence: TGCGCCAGCAGTCCCCTGCCAGGGGAGAGGGATCAGCCCCAGCATTTT.

This clone was found a few times. The CDR3 coding sequence is TGTGCCAGCAGCCCAGCAGACTACGAGCAGTACTTC. Translation gives CASSPADYEQYF. The chain recombines TRBV7-9 with TRBJ2-5, with no clear D. The last part of the DNA fits TRBJ2-7 better; the J call may be wrong. CDR1 and CDR2 from the germline V gene are SEHNR and FQNEAQ (reference sequence). The CDR3 length is 12 residues.

V gene TRBV5-1 combines with J gene TRBJ1-1, with TRBD1 matching over 8 bases. Germline V gene sequence: CDR1 SGHRS, CDR2 YFSETQ. CDR3 length: 15 amino acids. V shed 3 bases, J shed 0 bases, and the junction held 4 bases outside the gene matches. The CDR3 loop is CASSWGDRMNTEAFF. The DNA of the CDR3 is TGCGCCAGCAGCTGGGGGGACAGGATGAACACTGAAGCTTTCTTT.

V gene TRBV7-3 combines with J gene TRBJ1-3; no clear D gene. This CDR3 is 15 amino acids long. The ends were cut back, 0 bases at V and 2 bases at J, with 8 bases in the middle. Germline CDR1 and CDR2: SGHTA and FQGTGA. This CDR3 is CASSLTGAPGNTIYF. Here the CDR3 DNA reads TGTGCCAGCAGCTTAACTGGAGCACCTGGAAACACCATATATTTT.

The V call is TRBV12-5, the J call TRBJ2-7; no reliable D call. The CDR3 runs 13 residues. The V end was cut by 3 bases, the J end by 6 bases, with 12 bases between. Germline CDR1 LGHNT, CDR2 FRNRAP. Here the CDR3 DNA reads TGTGCTAGTGGTTTCCCGAATGAGGCCGAGCAGTACTTC. As protein: CASGFPNEAEQYF.

The chain joins TRBV7-6 to TRBJ2-1; 9 bases are shared with TRBD2. Germline CDR1 SGHVS, CDR2 FNYEAQ. The junction had 9 bases not matched to a gene; V was cut back by 5 bases and J by 1 base. The CDR3 length is 17 residues. The CDR3 here is CASSRSIAGVSYNEQFF. CDR3 in DNA: TGTGCCAGCAGCCGAAGTATAGCGGGAGTTTCCTACAATGAGCAGTTCTTC.

The chain has TRBV11-3 and TRBJ2-7, with a tentative D call TRBD1 (7 bases). Germline loops: CDR1 SGHNT, CDR2 YENEEA. The V and J ends lost 5 bases and 5 bases respectively, with 13 bases between them. The CDR3 is made up of 13 amino acids. The CDR3 coding sequence is TGTGCCAGCAGCATCGGGGGACAGAACGAGCAGTACTTC. It yields the protein CASSIGGQNEQYF.

This chain connects TRBV27 to TRBJ2-2, with 11 bases lining up with TRBD2. Per the germline V gene, CDR1 is MNHEY and CDR2 is SMNVEV (reference sequence). This CDR3 contains 16 residues. The V and J ends lost 3 bases and 8 bases, in that order; junction bases with no gene match: 8. CDR3 loop: CASSFSPSGGTGELFF. In DNA form, the CDR3 reads TGTGCCAGCAGTTTTTCCCCTAGCGGGGGGACAGGGGAGCTGTTTTTT.

This clone was detected a few times. One end of the junction fails to match germline, which may point to a read error. The chain joins TRBV6-5 to TRBJ1-6; TRBD1 might be the D (5 bases). Germline values: CDR1 MNHEY, CDR2 SVGAGI. This CDR3 has 12 amino acids. This CDR3 reads CASSQTNRPHHF. Here the CDR3 DNA reads TGTGCCAGCAGTCAAACCAACAGGCCCCACCACTTT.

CDR3 sequence reads: CASSVSEQGSRQFF. In DNA form, the CDR3 reads TGTGCCAGCAGCGTTTCGGAACAGGGGTCCCGGCAGTTCTTC. The V call is TRBV9, the J call TRBJ2-1; TRBD1 matches 7 bases. From germline, CDR1 is SGDLS and CDR2 YYNGEE. The CDR3 is 14 residues long. Trimming cost V 2 bases and J 12 bases; bases outside gene matches: 11.

The J gene is TRBJ2-1, the V gene TRBV9, with 8 bases matching TRBD2. V lost 4 bases to trimming and J lost 7 bases; unmatched junction nucleotides: 4. The CDR3 length is 13 residues. Germline V gives CDR1 SGDLS, CDR2 YYNGEE. The CDR3 DNA reads as TGTGCCAGCAGCCCCAGCGGGAGTAATGAGCAGTTCTTC. It is translated as CASSPSGSNEQFF. Full variable domain (missing parts from reference TRBV9 and TRBJ2-1): DSGVTQTPKHLITATGQRVTLRCSPRSGDLSVYWYQQSLDQGLQFLIQYYNGEERAKGNILERFSAQQFPDLHSELNLSSLELGDSALYFCASSPSGSNEQFFGPGTRLTVL.

This rearrangement joins TRBV2 to TRBJ1-1, with 9 bases aligning to TRBD1. This CDR3 has 14 amino acids. CDR1 SNHLY and CDR2 FYNNEI come from the germline V gene. V gave up 5 bases and J gave up 8 bases; unmatched junction bases: 9. The CDR3 is CASSQTGGVTEAFF. The CDR3 DNA reads as TGTGCCAGCAGTCAAACAGGGGGCGTCACCGAAGCTTTCTTT. The full variable domain, its missing parts supplied by reference TRBV2 and TRBJ1-1, is EPEVTQTPSHQVTQMGQEVILRCVPISNHLYFYWYRQILGQKVEFLVSFYNNEISEKSEIFDDQFSVERPDGSNFTLKIRSTKLEDSAMYFCASSQTGGVTEAFFGQGTRLTVV.

V usage is TRBV11-3 and J usage is TRBJ1-6; D gene unclear. The CDR3 spans 13 residues. Germline CDR1 reads SGHNT; CDR2 reads YENEEA. V lost 5 bases to trimming and J lost 9 bases, with 11 bases between them. The CDR3 loop reads CASSELTGSPLHF. The CDR3 DNA reads TGTGCCAGCAGCGAATTGACGGGTTCACCCCTCCACTTT.

This sequence joins TRBV7-9 and TRBJ2-1; 12 bases match TRBD2. Trimming removed 8 bases from V and 4 bases from J; junction bases left unmatched: 9. The CDR3 has 16 residues. Germline CDR1 SEHNR, CDR2 FQNEAQ (reference sequence). The DNA for the CDR3 is TGTGCCAGCCGTAGACTAGCGGGAGCCCAATACAATGAGCAGTTCTTC. Translated, it gives CASRRLAGAQYNEQFF.

As DNA, the CDR3 is TGTGCCAGCAGCCTGGACAGGGGAAGTCAGCCCCAGCATTTT. Translating gives CASSLDRGSQPQHF. This chain joins TRBV6-1 and TRBJ1-5; 9 bases match TRBD1. This CDR3 is built from 14 residues. Germline V gene sequence: CDR1 MNHNS, CDR2 SASEGT. The trim removed 6 bases at V and 6 bases at J, leaving 6 bases unmatched.

This clone has just a few counts. The chain links TRBV5-1 to TRBJ2-1; maybe TRBD1 (5 bases). The CDR3 extends over 15 amino acids. V lost 0 bases, J lost 2 bases, and 9 bases lay in between. From germline, CDR1 is SGHRS and CDR2 YFSETQ. In nucleotides, the CDR3 is TGCGCCAGCAGCTTGGTTACAGGACCCTACAATGAGCAGTTCTTC. Protein sequence: CASSLVTGPYNEQFF.

V and J are TRBV21-1 and TRBJ2-1; whether TRBD1, the table's D call, matches the DNA was not checked. TRBV21-1 is a listed pseudogene. There are 14 residues in the CDR3. The CDR3 reads CASSKGYRANEQFF. CDR3 bases: TGTGCCAGCAGCAAAGGGTACAGGGCGAATGAGCAGTTCTTC.

The V gene is TRBV29-1, the J gene TRBJ1-2; D is unclear. This CDR3 comprises 11 residues. Per the germline V gene, CDR1 is SQVTM and CDR2 is ANQGSEA. V was trimmed by 3 bases and J by 6 bases, leaving 8 bases between them. The CDR3 spells CSVELNHGYTF. The CDR3 DNA sequence: TGCAGCGTTGAGCTAAACCATGGCTACACCTTC.

This clone was counted a few times. The junction does not match germline at one end; this may be a read error. The J gene is TRBJ2-2, the V gene TRBV7-7; a weak D match, TRBD1 (6 bases). CDR1 is SSHAT, CDR2 FNYEAQ, per germline (reference sequence). The CDR3 is made up of 12 amino acids. For the CDR3, the DNA is TGTGCTAGCAGCCGAGGGGGCGGGGAGCTGTTTTTT. Its translation is CASSRGGGELFF.

V is TRBV18 and J is TRBJ2-1; the match to TRBD2 covers 9 bases. In germline, CDR1 is KGHSH, CDR2 LQKENI. This CDR3 has 16 residues. V shed 3 bases, J shed 5 bases, and the junction held 8 bases outside the gene matches. CDR3 residues: CASSPELASGDNEQFF. In DNA, the CDR3 is TGTGCCAGCTCACCGGAATTGGCTAGCGGGGACAATGAGCAGTTCTTC.

The DNA for the CDR3 is TGTGCCAGCAGCCTGACAGGGGGAAACTATGGCTACACCTTC. Encoded protein: CASSLTGGNYGYTF. V is TRBV4-2 and J is TRBJ1-2, with 9 bases identical to TRBD1. This CDR3 region has 14 residues. After removal of 4 bases from V and 2 bases from J, the junction contained 2 bases not matched to a gene. The germline CDR1 and CDR2 sequences are LGHNA and YNFKEQ.